This T cell receptor beta chain was recorded in a study of control samples from healthy donors and cancer patients. The germline gives CDR1 SGHRS, CDR2 YFSETQ. The V and J ends lost 1 base and 5 bases respectively, with 10 bases between them. The CDR3 is 14 amino acids. Data came from immunoSEQ multiplex PCR; TCRdb stores just in-frame clones and leaves some out. This table holds about 98,000 clones, about 90% found once. This sequence originates from a woman aged 18 to 35 in good health. The specimen was blood. The V and J genes are TRBV5-1 and TRBJ2-1; TRBD1 might be the D (6 bases). The CDR3 region is CASSLLRTDNEQFF. The CDR3 nucleotides read TGCGCCAGCAGCTTGCTGCGGACAGACAATGAGCAGTTCTTC.